The 28 T cell receptor beta chains reported below all come from one sample, sequenced in a study of cytomegalovirus exposure and HLA in healthy donors (dated by TCRdb to about 2017). Library preparation was by the immunoSEQ multiplex PCR assay. The multiplex PCR relied on a mix of 60 forward primers for TCR Vbeta segments and 13 reverse primers for TCR Jbeta segments. In its TCRdb copy, this immuneACCESS table keeps in-frame sequences only and misses some clones. Where compared with another copy, unresolved V genes explain less than half of these, and the others have no known cause. The table for this sample lists more than 200,000 clones; 75% to 80% of them were counted only once. The ten most abundant clones make up around 2% of the sample. Material for sequencing was PBMCs. The receptors originated from a man younger than 30 in good health and CMV-seronegative.

In this sample, this clone turned up once. The chain carries TRBV15 and TRBJ2-4; TRBD1 is a possible D gene (5 bases). Germline V gene sequence: CDR1 LNHNV, CDR2 YYDKDF (reference sequence). V was cut by 0 bases and J by 3 bases, with 12 bases left in between. The CDR3 extends over 16 amino acids. CDR3 sequence reads: CATSRDTQGGKNIQYF. CDR3 coding DNA: TGTGCCACCAGCAGAGATACGCAGGGTGGCAAAAACATTCAGTACTTC.

This chain uses TRBV5-1 with TRBJ1-2; 8 nucleotides match TRBD1. Losses at the gene ends were 0 bases for V and 5 bases for J; bases not matched to a gene: 6. CDR1 is SGHRS and CDR2 is YFSETQ in the germline V gene. The CDR3 extends over 15 amino acids. The CDR3 region is CASSLDGTGLYGYTF. The DNA of the CDR3 is TGCGCCAGCAGCTTGGACGGGACAGGACTTTATGGCTACACCTTC. The whole variable domain, remainder taken from reference TRBV5-1 and TRBJ1-2, is KAGVTQTPRYLIKTRGQQVTLSCSPISGHRSVSWYQQTPGQGLQFLFEYFSETQRNKGNFPGRFSGRQFSNSRSEMNVSTLELGDSALYLCASSLDGTGLYGYTFGSGTRLTVV.

This clone was seen a handful of times. The chain carries TRBV7-9 and TRBJ2-3, with a tentative D call TRBD2 (6 bases). Trimming pared 5 bases from V and 8 bases from J, leaving 17 bases between. There are 14 residues in the CDR3. Germline V CDR1 and CDR2: SEHNR, FQNEAQ (reference sequence). The CDR3 sequence: CASSERDSRLTQYF. CDR3 sequence (DNA): TGTGCCAGCAGCGAGAGGGACTCGAGACTTACGCAGTATTTT.

V and J are TRBV19 and TRBJ1-5; D may be TRBD1 (6 bases). Germline loops: CDR1 LNHDA, CDR2 SQIVND (reference sequence). The CDR3 has 13 residues. The V and J ends lost 7 bases and 5 bases respectively, with 12 bases between them. The CDR3 is CASTSKGDQPQHF. CDR3 sequence (DNA): TGTGCCAGTACTTCGAAGGGGGATCAGCCCCAGCATTTT.

The V and J genes are TRBV18 and TRBJ2-3; no firm D call. The CDR3 has 12 residues. Germline-derived CDR1 and CDR2 are KGHSH and LQKENI. The V end was cut by 5 bases, the J end by 6 bases, with 9 bases between. Written as DNA, the CDR3 is TGTGCCAGCTCATCCAACGGGGATACGCAGTATTTT. It encodes CASSSNGDTQYF.

The chain carries TRBV19 and TRBJ2-1; a weak D match, TRBD1 (5 bases). Germline V lookup: CDR1 LNHDA, CDR2 SQIVND (reference sequence). The V end was cut by 4 bases, the J end by 5 bases, with 9 bases between. CDR3 size: 13 residues. The CDR3 DNA reads TGTGCCAGTAGTAGGGGCGTCAACAATGAGCAGTTCTTC. The encoded protein is CASSRGVNNEQFF.

Notes on this clone: This CDR3 is also generated by other DNA sequences in the sample. The chain's CDR3 is CASSLGQAYNEQFF. The CDR3 DNA sequence: TGTGCCAGCAGCTTAGGACAGGCCTACAATGAGCAGTTCTTC. The chain has TRBV7-2 and TRBJ2-1; a weak D match, TRBD1 (6 bases). Germline-derived CDR1 and CDR2 are SGHTA and FQGNSA. V dropped 1 base and J dropped 2 bases, with 6 bases sitting between them. This CDR3 is built from 14 residues. The full variable domain, in which reference TRBV7-2 and TRBJ2-1 provide the parts outside the CDR3, is GAGVSQSPSNKVTEKGKDVELRCDPISGHTALYWYRQSLGQGLEFLIYFQGNSAPDKSGLPSDRFSAERTGGSVSTLTIQRTQQEDSAVYLCASSLGQAYNEQFFGPGTRLTVL.

The chain uses TRBV11-1 and TRBJ2-5; D unclear. This CDR3 comprises 12 residues. V was shortened by 4 bases and J by 0 bases, with 3 bases between the two germline ends. Germline loops: CDR1 SGHAT, CDR2 FQDESV (reference sequence). CDR3 sequence (DNA): TGTGCCAGCAGCTCCGACCAAGAGACCCAGTACTTC. It encodes CASSSDQETQYF.

V and J are TRBV30 and TRBJ1-1; 8 bases match TRBD1. Trimming took 5 bases from V and 4 from J; bases not matched to a gene: 3. Germline-derived CDR1 and CDR2 are GTSNPN and SVGIG (reference sequence). The CDR3 consists of 12 residues. CDR3 nucleotide sequence: TGTGCCTGGTCACAGGGGGTCACTGAAGCTTTCTTT. Translation: CAWSQGVTEAFF.

The CDR3 DNA sequence: TGTGCCAGCAGCTCCCCGGGACTAGCGTTCTACAATGAGCAGTTCTTC. Amino acid sequence: CASSSPGLAFYNEQFF. The V gene is TRBV7-9, the J gene TRBJ2-1; 10 bases are a match to TRBD2. Trimming removed 4 bases from V and 3 bases from J; junction bases left unmatched: 6. This CDR3 comprises 16 residues. The germline gives CDR1 SEHNR, CDR2 FQNEAQ (reference sequence).

The rearrangement links TRBV9 to TRBJ2-2; the D gene is possibly TRBD2 (5 bases). CDR1 is SGDLS and CDR2 is YYNGEE in the germline V gene. V shed 0 bases and J shed 0 bases, with 6 bases lying between them. The CDR3 covers 15 residues. DNA for the CDR3: TGTGCCAGCAGCGTAGCCGGGACGAACACCGGGGAGCTGTTTTTT. Encoded protein: CASSVAGTNTGELFF.

The chain is built from TRBV4-2 and TRBJ1-2; 7 positions agree with TRBD1. Losses at the gene ends were 3 bases for V and 7 bases for J; bases not matched to a gene: 11. CDR1 is LGHNA and CDR2 is YNFKEQ in the germline V gene. This CDR3 is built from 15 residues. The CDR3 sequence is CASSQDGTVLGGYTF. CDR3 nucleotide sequence: TGTGCCAGCAGCCAGGACGGGACAGTCCTGGGTGGCTACACCTTC.

This clone was seen only a few times. The chain joins TRBV11-2 to TRBJ1-1, with TRBD1 matching 8 bases. Trimming at V came to 3 bases and at J to 0 bases, leaving 15 bases not matched to a gene. CDR3 length: 19 residues. Germline CDR1 and CDR2: SGHAT and FQNNGV. The chain's CDR3 is CASSFQAGGQGGMNTEAFF. In nucleotides, the CDR3 is TGTGCCAGCAGCTTTCAGGCAGGCGGACAGGGAGGGATGAACACTGAAGCTTTCTTT.

The chain employs TRBV7-9 and TRBJ2-1; 8 positions agree with TRBD2. V lost 5 bases and J lost 3; bases outside the gene matches: 3. CDR3 size: 14 residues. CDR1 and CDR2 from the germline V gene are SEHNR and FQNEAQ (reference sequence). The CDR3 protein is CASSGAGGYNEQFF. The CDR3 nucleotides are TGTGCCAGCAGCGGGGCGGGAGGCTACAATGAGCAGTTCTTC.

V and J are TRBV30 and TRBJ2-2, with a possible D match to TRBD1 (5 bases). Germline-derived CDR1 and CDR2 are GTSNPN and SVGIG (reference sequence). Trimming cost V 3 bases and J 5 bases, with 16 bases left between them. The CDR3 extends over 15 amino acids. CDR3 sequence reads: CAWSLTGKLTGELFF. CDR3 DNA: TGTGCCTGGAGCCTAACAGGCAAGCTGACCGGGGAGCTGTTTTTT.

The rearrangement joins TRBV7-2 to TRBJ1-3; tentative D call: TRBD1 (5 bases). V dropped 4 bases and J dropped 0 bases, with 10 bases sitting between them. Germline assignment: CDR1 SGHTA and CDR2 FQGNSA. The CDR3 has 15 amino acids. The CDR3 DNA reads TGTGCCAGCAGCTGGGGCGGGGGCTCTGGAAACACCATATATTTT. This sequence encodes CASSWGGGSGNTIYF.

This clone was seen just once. This chain connects TRBV5-1 to TRBJ2-2, with D uncertain. The CDR3 contains 15 residues. Deletions cut 3 bases from V and 6 bases from J, with 15 bases between. Germline-derived CDR1 and CDR2 are SGHRS and YFSETQ. CDR3 sequence reads: CASSSSKQSSGELFF. CDR3 DNA: TGCGCCAGCAGCTCCTCAAAACAGTCGTCCGGGGAGCTGTTTTTT.

The chain links TRBV27 to TRBJ2-7, with 7 bases matching TRBD2. The germline CDR1 and CDR2 sequences are MNHEY and SMNVEV (reference sequence). The CDR3 is 14 residues long. V lost 4 bases to trimming and J lost 5 bases; unmatched junction nucleotides: 8. The CDR3 DNA reads TGTGCCAGCAGTTCGGGACCGGGAGGCCACGAGCAGTACTTC. Protein sequence: CASSSGPGGHEQYF.

This rearrangement joins TRBV6-5 to TRBJ1-5; D uncertain. The germline V gene encodes CDR1 MNHEY and CDR2 SVGAGI. V was trimmed by 0 bases and J by 5 bases, leaving 8 bases between them. CDR3 size: 14 residues. CDR3 coding DNA: TGTGCCAGCAGTTACTCGAAGTGGCATCAGCCCCAGCATTTT. Its translation is CASSYSKWHQPQHF.

The chain combines TRBV27 with TRBJ2-2, with D possibly matching TRBD2 (6 bases). Germline V gene sequence: CDR1 MNHEY, CDR2 SMNVEV (reference sequence). Between the trimmed V and J ends, which lost 5 bases and 6 bases, there was a span of 13 bases. This CDR3 comprises 14 residues. The CDR3 spells CASSLFGGSGELFF. The CDR3 nucleotides read TGTGCCAGCAGTCTTTTTGGGGGGTCCGGGGAGCTGTTTTTT.

The J gene is TRBJ2-3, the V gene TRBV4-2; possibly TRBD1 for D (6 bases). The CDR3 is 19 amino acids. Germline-derived CDR1 and CDR2 are LGHNA and YNFKEQ. The ends were cut back, 1 base at V and 0 bases at J, with 20 bases in the middle. The DNA of the CDR3 is TGTGCCAGCAGCCAAGCAACCCAGCAGGGGCGCGATAGCACAGATACGCAGTATTTT. This encodes CASSQATQQGRDSTDTQYF.

The genes are TRBV6-5 and TRBJ2-3; a weak D match, TRBD2 (6 bases). The V end lost 5 bases, the J end lost 5 bases, and 14 bases lay between the germline ends. The CDR3 sequence is 14 residues long. Germline V CDR1 and CDR2: MNHEY, SVGAGI. The CDR3 loop is CASSEAGWEDTQYF. The CDR3 DNA reads as TGTGCCAGCAGTGAGGCGGGATGGGAAGATACGCAGTATTTT.

The J gene is TRBJ2-3, the V gene TRBV9, with 9 bases matching TRBD2. Germline lookup yields CDR1 SGDLS and CDR2 YYNGEE. This CDR3 spans 19 amino acids. The V segment lost 0 bases and the J segment 2 bases; nucleotides outside the gene matches: 13. DNA of the CDR3: TGTGCCAGCAGCGTAGAAGAGGGATCGCGGGGGGGATTCACAGATACGCAGTATTTT. This encodes CASSVEEGSRGGFTDTQYF.

The chain carries TRBV7-2 and TRBJ1-5, with TRBD1 matching over 9 bases. The V gene's germline CDR1 is SGHTA and CDR2 FQGNSA. The CDR3 is 14 amino acids. After removal of 5 bases from V and 4 bases from J, the junction contained 3 bases not matched to a gene. CDR3 in amino acids: CASSAGTGNQPQHF. CDR3 sequence (DNA): TGTGCCAGCAGCGCCGGGACAGGGAATCAGCCCCAGCATTTT.

V and J are TRBV19 and TRBJ2-6; D gene ambiguous. Germline V lookup: CDR1 LNHDA, CDR2 SQIVND (reference sequence). This CDR3 has 13 amino acids. The CDR3 DNA is TGTGGATCCAGGATTTCAGGGGCCAACGTCCTGACTTTC. Amino acid sequence: CGSRISGANVLTF.

The chain is built from TRBV19 and TRBJ2-5; 9 bases fit TRBD1. Germline V gene sequence: CDR1 LNHDA, CDR2 SQIVND (reference sequence). The length of the CDR3 is 15 residues. J lost 5 bases, V lost 7 bases, and 11 bases had no gene match. The CDR3: CASTGSGQGPETQYF. The DNA for the CDR3 is TGTGCCAGTACCGGGAGCGGACAGGGGCCGGAGACCCAGTACTTC. The full variable domain, completed using reference TRBV19 and TRBJ2-5, is DGGITQSPKYLFRKEGQNVTLSCEQNLNHDAMYWYRQDPGQGLRLIYYSQIVNDFQKGDIAEGYSVSREKKESFPLTVTSAQKNPTAFYLCASTGSGQGPETQYFGPGTRLLVL.

The chain joins TRBV30 to TRBJ1-2; D might be TRBD1 (6 bases). Trimming pared 0 bases from V and 5 bases from J, leaving 13 bases between. The CDR3 consists of 14 residues. CDR1 GTSNPN and CDR2 SVGIG come from the germline V gene (reference sequence). Written as DNA, the CDR3 is TGTGCCTGGAGTGTTCTGGGGGCAGGGTATGGCTACACCTTC. Its translation: CAWSVLGAGYGYTF.

This chain links TRBV13 with TRBJ2-3, with D perhaps TRBD2 (6 bases). V shed 6 bases and J shed 5 bases, with 15 bases lying between them. The CDR3 is 14 residues long. Germline-derived CDR1 and CDR2 are PRHDT and FYEKMQ (reference sequence). CDR3 loop: CASSEAGWEDTQYF. DNA of the CDR3: TGTGCCAGCAGTGAGGCGGGATGGGAAGATACGCAGTATTTT.